This T cell receptor (beta chain) was identified during a study of cytomegalovirus exposure and HLA in healthy donors. Primers for the PCR totalled 60 Vbeta and 13 Jbeta. Profiled with immunoSEQ multiplex PCR; TCRdb holds only in-frame clones, not every one. The data show around 150,000 clones, 80% seen once. On this clone: Its antigen is unknown.

CDR3 length: 13 amino acids. V was trimmed by 3 bases and J by 3 bases, leaving 10 bases between them. Germline CDR1 is SGHDT and CDR2 is YYEEEE. General study results and limits: Segments of the TCR beta V type were, in most cases, productive about 90% or about 30% of the time in an earlier analysis. Cytomegalovirus association was listed for roughly 160 TCR beta chains. A later analysis linked roughly 17,000 TCR beta sequences to HLA alleles at 0.05 false discovery rate. In a later analysis, donors in an Asian-associated ancestry cluster reportedly had fewer N-insertions in productive TCRs than the cohort mean.

This chain uses TRBV5-6 with TRBJ2-7; a weak D match, TRBD2 (6 bases). Sequenced sample: PBMCs. The receptor's source is a man aged 25 to 45 in good health and CMV-seronegative. The CDR3 region is CASSWGLNYEQYF. The CDR3 DNA sequence: TGTGCCAGCAGCTGGGGACTCAACTACGAGCAGTACTTC. Full variable domain (rest looked up from reference TRBV5-6 and TRBJ2-7): DAGVTQSPTHLIKTRGQQVTLRCSPKSGHDTVSWYQQALGQGPQFIFQYYEEEERQRGNFPDRFSGHQFPNYSSELNVNALLLGDSALYLCASSWGLNYEQYFGPGTRLTVT.